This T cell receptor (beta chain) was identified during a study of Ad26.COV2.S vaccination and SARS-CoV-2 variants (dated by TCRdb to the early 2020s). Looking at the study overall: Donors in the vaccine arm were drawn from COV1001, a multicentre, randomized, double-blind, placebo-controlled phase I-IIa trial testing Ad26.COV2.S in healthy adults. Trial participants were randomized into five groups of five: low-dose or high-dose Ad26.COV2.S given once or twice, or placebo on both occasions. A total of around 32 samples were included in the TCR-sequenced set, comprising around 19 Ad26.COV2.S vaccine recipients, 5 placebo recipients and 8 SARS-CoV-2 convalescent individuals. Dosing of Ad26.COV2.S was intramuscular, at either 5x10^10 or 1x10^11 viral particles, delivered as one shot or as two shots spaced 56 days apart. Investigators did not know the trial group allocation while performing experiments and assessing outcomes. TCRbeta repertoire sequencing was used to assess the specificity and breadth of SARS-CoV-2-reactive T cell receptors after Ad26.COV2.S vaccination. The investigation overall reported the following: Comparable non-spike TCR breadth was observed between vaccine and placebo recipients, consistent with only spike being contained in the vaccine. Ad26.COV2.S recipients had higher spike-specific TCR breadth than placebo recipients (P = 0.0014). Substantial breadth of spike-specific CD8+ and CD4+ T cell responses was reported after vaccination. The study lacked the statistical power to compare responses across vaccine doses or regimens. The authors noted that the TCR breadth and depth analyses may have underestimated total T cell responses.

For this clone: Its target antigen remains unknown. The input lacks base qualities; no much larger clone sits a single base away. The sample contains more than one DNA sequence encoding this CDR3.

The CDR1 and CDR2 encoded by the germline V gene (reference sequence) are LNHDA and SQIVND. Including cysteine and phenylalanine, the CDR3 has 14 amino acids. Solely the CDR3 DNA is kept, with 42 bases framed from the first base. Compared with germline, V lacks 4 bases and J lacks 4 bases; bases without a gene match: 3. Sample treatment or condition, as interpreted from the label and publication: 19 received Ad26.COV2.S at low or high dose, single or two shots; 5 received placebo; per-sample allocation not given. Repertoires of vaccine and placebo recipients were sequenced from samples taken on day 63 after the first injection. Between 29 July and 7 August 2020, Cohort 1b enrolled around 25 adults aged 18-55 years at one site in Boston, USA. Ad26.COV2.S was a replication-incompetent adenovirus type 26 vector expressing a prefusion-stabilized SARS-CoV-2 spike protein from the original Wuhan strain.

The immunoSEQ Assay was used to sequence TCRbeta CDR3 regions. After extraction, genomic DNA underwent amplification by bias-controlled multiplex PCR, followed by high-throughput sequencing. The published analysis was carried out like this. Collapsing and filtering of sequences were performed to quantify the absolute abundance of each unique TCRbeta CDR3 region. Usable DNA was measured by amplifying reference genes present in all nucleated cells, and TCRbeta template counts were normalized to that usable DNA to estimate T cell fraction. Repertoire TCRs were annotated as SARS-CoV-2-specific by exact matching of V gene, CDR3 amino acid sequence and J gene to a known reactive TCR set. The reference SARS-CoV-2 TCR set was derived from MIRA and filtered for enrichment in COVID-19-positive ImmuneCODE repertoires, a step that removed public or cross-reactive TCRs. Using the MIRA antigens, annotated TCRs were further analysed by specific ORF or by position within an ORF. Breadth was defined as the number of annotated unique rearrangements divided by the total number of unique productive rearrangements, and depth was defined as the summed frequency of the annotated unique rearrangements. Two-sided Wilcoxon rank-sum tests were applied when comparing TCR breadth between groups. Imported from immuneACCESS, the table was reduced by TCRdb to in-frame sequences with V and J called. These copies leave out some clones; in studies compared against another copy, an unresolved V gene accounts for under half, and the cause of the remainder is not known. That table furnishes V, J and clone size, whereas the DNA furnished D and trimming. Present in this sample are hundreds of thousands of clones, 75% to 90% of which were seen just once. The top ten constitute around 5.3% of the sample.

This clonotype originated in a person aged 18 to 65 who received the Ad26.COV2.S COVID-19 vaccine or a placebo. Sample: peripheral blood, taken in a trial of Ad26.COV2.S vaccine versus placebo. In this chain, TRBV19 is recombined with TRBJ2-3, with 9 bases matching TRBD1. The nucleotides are TGTGCCAGTAGTACGGGACAGGGTCCAGATACGCAGTATTTT. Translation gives CASSTGQGPDTQYF.